The 10 T cell receptor beta chains below come from one sample, sequenced in a study of shared clonotypes between healthy human individuals. Some clones are missing from TCRdb's copy, which holds only in-frame ones; the method was immunoSEQ multiplex PCR. The table records 730,000 or so clones, around 72% of them present only once. The sequencing input was memory CD4+ T cells sorted from blood. Subset of the sample: CD45RA-negative fraction. The receptors derive from a woman in her 30s in good health.

The chain couples TRBV27 to TRBJ2-7, with 9 bases aligning to TRBD1. The CDR3 is 15 amino acids. V trimming: 6 bases; J trimming: 7 bases; junction bases outside the gene matches: 13. The germline V gene encodes CDR1 MNHEY and CDR2 SMNVEV (reference sequence). Written as DNA, the CDR3 is TGTGCCAGCAGGCTGGGCTGGACAGGGGTAGGTGAGCAGTACTTC. This sequence encodes CASRLGWTGVGEQYF.

The gene calls are TRBV9 and TRBJ2-5; TRBD2 aligns across 9 bases. CDR1 and CDR2 from the germline V gene are SGDLS and YYNGEE. V lost 0 bases, J lost 4 bases, and 4 bases stayed unmatched. The CDR3 extends over 15 amino acids. The CDR3 region is CASSVATTSGETQYF. In nucleotides, the CDR3 is TGTGCCAGCAGCGTAGCTACGACTAGCGGAGAGACCCAGTACTTC.

The chain is built from TRBV7-9 and TRBJ2-1, with D hard to call. Germline V gene lookup returns CDR1 SEHNR and CDR2 FQNEAQ (reference sequence). This CDR3 is built from 14 residues. Trimming cost V 5 bases and J 0 bases, with 8 bases left between them. DNA for the CDR3: TGTGCCAGCAGCCCAAAAAGCTCCTACAATGAGCAGTTCTTC. Translating gives CASSPKSSYNEQFF.

The CDR3 nucleotides read TGTGCCATCAGTGAGGGAGGAAACTATGGCTACACCTTC. This codes for CAISEGGNYGYTF. V gene TRBV10-3 combines with J gene TRBJ1-2; D unclear. Germline CDR1 and CDR2: ENHRY and SYGVKD. V was clipped by 2 bases and J by 2 bases, with 6 bases between them. The CDR3 sequence is 13 residues long.

There are a few counts of this clone. This sequence joins TRBV7-2 and TRBJ1-5; D not resolved. Germline lookup yields CDR1 SGHTA and CDR2 FQGNSA. V was trimmed by 7 bases and J by 1 base, leaving 14 bases between them. CDR3 length: 15 amino acids. The CDR3 bases are TGTGCCAGCAACCACGGATCCGCAAGCAATCAGCCCCAGCATTTT. Its protein product is CASNHGSASNQPQHF.

This rearrangement joins TRBV11-2 to TRBJ2-1; no definite D call. This CDR3 region has 14 residues. The germline CDR1 and CDR2 sequences are SGHAT and FQNNGV. V lost 4 bases to trimming and J lost 7 bases, with 14 bases between them. Here the CDR3 DNA reads TGTGCCAGCAGCTCTCCGAGTGCCGGAAATGAGCAGTTCTTC. It encodes CASSSPSAGNEQFF.

The CDR3 protein is CASSLGWGAEAFF. The CDR3 coding sequence is TGTGCCAGCAGCTTAGGTTGGGGGGCTGAAGCTTTCTTT. V gene TRBV11-2 combines with J gene TRBJ1-1, with a weak D call TRBD1 (5 bases). V lost 1 base and J 6 bases, leaving 9 bases between the germline ends. Germline CDR1 SGHAT, CDR2 FQNNGV. The length of the CDR3 is 13 residues.

The V and J genes are TRBV27 and TRBJ2-1; D might be TRBD2 (6 bases). V shed 3 bases and J shed 8 bases, with 11 bases lying between them. Germline V gene data show CDR1 as MNHEY and CDR2 as SMNVEV (reference sequence). This CDR3 is 13 amino acids long. Here the CDR3 reads CASSFNGEDEQFF. CDR3 in DNA: TGTGCCAGCAGTTTTAACGGGGAGGATGAGCAGTTCTTC.

As to this clone: A read error may account for a junction end that differs from germline. This chain connects TRBV2 to TRBJ1-4, with unresolved D. CDR1 is SNHLY, CDR2 FYNNEI, per germline. The CDR3 length is 14 residues. CDR3 nucleotide sequence: TGTGCCAGCAGTGGGCGAATGCGCCTCGAAAAGCTGTTTTTT. Translating it yields CASSGRMRLEKLFF.

This clone showed up many times. This rearrangement joins TRBV7-9 to TRBJ1-4; D not resolved. V lost 1 base and J 1 base, leaving 4 bases between the germline ends. The germline CDR1 and CDR2 sequences are SEHNR and FQNEAQ (reference sequence). The CDR3 runs 14 residues. CDR3 protein: CASSLGLTNEKLFF. The DNA for the CDR3 is TGTGCCAGCAGCTTAGGCCTAACTAATGAAAAACTGTTTTTT.